This T cell receptor beta chain came from a study of lymphopenia after photon versus proton radiotherapy. Whole-study findings and limits: Only patients who died were analyzed for survival; proton advantage is unproven.

CDR3 length: 14 amino acids. V lost 0 bases to trimming and J lost 4 bases; unmatched junction nucleotides: 3. Germline assignment: CDR1 SGHRS and CDR2 YFSETQ. Worth noting for this clone: The antigen remains unidentified.

Profiled with immunoSEQ multiplex PCR; TCRdb holds only in-frame clones, not every one. The sample lists more than 35,000 clones, around 85% occurring once. This receptor was taken from a man aged 50 to 60 with gastric cancer. Sample: peripheral blood, taken from a patient treated with photon-based radiotherapy. This sequence joins TRBV5-1 and TRBJ2-7, with 8 bases matching TRBD1. The CDR3 region has the DNA TGCGCCAGCAGCTTGGGGACAGGGAAATACGAGCAGTACTTC. Amino acids: CASSLGTGKYEQYF.